This paragraph reports one TCR beta chain. TCRdb keeps only in-frame clones here, not all; method: immunoSEQ multiplex PCR. The sample consists of 200,000 to 250,000 clones, more than 80% of them appearing once. This sample was taken from a study of blood T cell repertoires in COVID-19. During active infection, Seattle patients enrolled and were then monitored through disease. Sequencing used peripheral blood. The receptor's source is an elderly woman with COVID-19, enrolled during active disease.

In DNA, the CDR3 is TGTGCCAGCAGCAGTTGGGCCTTCTCCCCCCAAGAGACCCAGTACTTC. It translates to CASSSWAFSPQETQYF. The chain employs TRBV5-4 and TRBJ2-5; D call uncertain. Germline V gene data show CDR1 as SGHNT and CDR2 as YYREEE (reference sequence). Deletions cut 4 bases from V and 1 base from J, with 17 bases between. The CDR3 has 16 residues.